The clone carrying this TCR beta chain has just one count. This specimen belongs to a study of blood T cell repertoires in COVID-19. The CDR3 loop spans 19 amino acids. Trimming cost V 3 bases and J 0 bases, with 22 bases left between them. Germline V gives CDR1 MDHEN, CDR2 SYDVKM. In the original processing: How many nucleated cells were present was estimated from reference gene primer amplification. Assay: immunoSEQ multiplex PCR; the TCRdb copy retains only in-frame clones and omits some. That table is the source of V, J and clone size, and D and trimming were worked out from the DNA. Of 200,000 to 250,000 clones listed, 85% to 90% are singletons.

The gene calls are TRBV28 and TRBJ2-3; D may be TRBD2 (5 bases). The sequencing sample was made of peripheral blood. The source is a man in his fifties or sixties with acute or convalescent COVID-19. CDR3 protein: CASSFLRPTKGTSTDTQYF. The CDR3 bases are TGTGCCAGCAGTTTCCTCCGCCCGACTAAGGGCACTAGCACAGATACGCAGTATTTT.